This TCR beta chain was recorded in a study of technical replicates of blood from a handful of donors. Trimming pared 3 bases from V and 6 bases from J, leaving 9 bases between. Germline lookup yields CDR1 KGHSH and CDR2 LQKENI. The CDR3 runs to 12 residues. Generated by immunoSEQ multiplex PCR, the TCRdb table keeps only in-frame clones and is missing some. The sample has about 73,000 clones, 93% seen once. The chain recombines TRBV18 with TRBJ2-7; tentatively, D is TRBD1 (6 bases). This receptor was taken from a human donor in good health. Sequences were obtained from T cells isolated from PBMCs. CDR3: CASSPTGFEQYF. For the CDR3, the DNA is TGTGCCAGCTCACCCACAGGGTTCGAGCAGTACTTC.